This T cell receptor (beta chain) came from a study of blood T cell repertoires in COVID-19 (dated by TCRdb to 2019 to 2021). For the wider study: Collaborator samples came from the United States, Italy and Spain and covered acute and convalescent phases of COVID-19. Subjects who had been exposed to COVID-19, were actively infected with it, or had recovered from it provided the deeply sampled blood TCRbeta repertoires that made up the dataset. Sample metadata almost always included a de-identified subject ID, COVID-19 status, age in years and sex. The prospective study material was composed of cDNA or gDNA derived from T cells, B-cell-depleted T cells, or PBMCs. Where available, HLA class I and class II types were taken from metadata supplied by the sample provider and were not determined by assay-based typing. Samples were obtained from the ongoing ImmuneRACE study (first 160 participants) and from some 1,200 subjects provided by 6 global collaborators. A freely available public database, intended as a resource for researchers studying the immune response to SARS-CoV-2, is where the repertoires were released.

The immunoSEQ Assay, a bias-controlled multiplex PCR, was used to amplify TCRbeta CDR3 regions from genomic DNA. The study's own analysis went as follows. The number of nucleated cells in each sample was estimated from the amplification of reference gene primers within the assay. To quantify the absolute abundance of each unique TCRbeta CDR3 rearrangement, sequence reads were collapsed and filtered. Productive Simpson clonality was computed per sample as the square root of Simpson's diversity index over productive rearrangements. TCRdb took over this immuneACCESS table, retaining in-frame rearrangements with V and J assigned. Such tables are incomplete; in checked studies, under half of the missing clones stem from an unresolved V gene, and the remainder is unexplained. V, J and clone size were drawn from that table, and D and trimming were deduced from the DNA. Present in this sample are roughly 450,000 clones, less than 95% of which were seen just once. The ten largest clones add up to approximately 0.65% of the sample.

On this clone itself: Its binding antigen is unknown. No much larger clone exists at a distance of one base, and base qualities are not known.

Based on the germline V gene, the CDR1 and CDR2 sequences are SGHDN and FVKESK. V loses 0 bases, J loses 7 bases, and the germline ends lie 12 bases apart. Including cysteine and phenylalanine, the CDR3 has 14 amino acids. Just the 42-base CDR3 DNA is kept, in frame starting at base 1. In the prospective study, participants were roughly 18 to 95 years old, resided in about two dozen geographic areas of the United States, and were enrolled through a virtual design. Cohort assignment in the prospective study relied on participant-reported clinical history from a screening survey and a study questionnaire. ImmuneRACE Cohort 3 recovered participants were defined by two consecutive negative NP/OP PCR tests, healthcare professional clearance, or symptom resolution. In the prospective study, mobile phlebotomists collected whole blood, serum and a nasopharyngeal or oropharyngeal swab from each participant. Additional blood draws and questionnaires over an approximately 2-month period could optionally be provided by prospective study participants. Prospective study blood samples were shipped either frozen or at room temperature before DNA extraction.

Broader findings and caveats from the paper: How much clinical and demographic metadata was included differed by source and by participant, and the metadata was provided uncurated.

This receptor was identified in a man aged 18 to 30 who had recovered from COVID-19. What was sequenced was PBMCs or T cells enriched from blood (not recorded which). The rearrangement combines TRBV14 with TRBJ1-1, with no confident D gene call. The CDR3 region has the sequence CASSQDMWPLEAFF. The sequenced DNA is TGTGCCAGCAGCCAAGATATGTGGCCGCTTGAAGCTTTCTTT.